This TCR beta chain was identified in a study of blood T cell repertoires in COVID-19 (dated by TCRdb to 2020 to 2021). Study-level background: The collaborator samples originated in the United States, Italy and Spain and spanned the acute and convalescent phases of COVID-19. The material from the prospective study consisted of cDNA or gDNA derived from T cells, B-cell-depleted T cells, or PBMCs. Deeply sampled blood TCRbeta repertoires from subjects exposed to, actively infected with, or recovered from COVID-19 were included in the dataset. The repertoires were made available in a free public database intended to serve as a resource for research on the immune response to SARS-CoV-2. Samples were obtained from the ongoing ImmuneRACE study (first 160 participants) and from over 1,000 subjects provided by 6 global collaborators. The sample metadata nearly always contained a de-identified subject ID, COVID-19 status, age in years and sex. Where available, HLA class I and class II types were obtained from metadata supplied by the sample provider rather than from assay-based typing.

Reading the germline V gene gives CDR1 SGHTA and CDR2 FQGNSA. Spanning cysteine to phenylalanine, the CDR3 consists of 16 amino acids. Kept here is only the CDR3 DNA, which spans 48 bases and is read in frame from base 1. The germline V end is reduced by 2 bases and the J end by 4 bases; junction bases left unmatched: 9. Each collaborating institution followed its own protocols to collect whole blood in K2EDTA tubes. Collaborator samples were shipped for TCRbeta analysis as frozen whole blood, isolated PBMCs, or DNA extracted from either sample type. What the study reported, not specific to this receptor: How much clinical and demographic metadata was included differed by source and by participant, and the metadata was provided uncurated.

A single count supports this clone. The clone's antigen remains unknown. The sample holds no much larger clone one base away, and base qualities are not on file. TCRbeta CDR3 regions were amplified from genomic DNA using the immunoSEQ Assay, a bias-controlled multiplex PCR. As for the original processing: The number of nucleated cells in each sample was estimated by amplification of reference gene primers within the assay. To quantify the absolute abundance of each unique TCRbeta CDR3 rearrangement, sequence reads were collapsed and filtered. For each sample, productive Simpson clonality was calculated as the square root of Simpson's diversity index across productive rearrangements. Imported from immuneACCESS, the table was reduced by TCRdb to in-frame sequences with V and J called. These copies leave out some clones; in studies compared against another copy, an unresolved V gene accounts for under half, and the cause of the remainder is not known. The DNA was the basis for D and trimming; V, J and clone size are from that table. This sample is represented by approximately 35,000 clones; around nine tenths of them were singletons. The ten largest clones add up to around 6.9% of the sample.

Sequenced sample: peripheral blood. The V and J segments used are TRBV7-2 and TRBJ2-5; 8 of the junction bases match TRBD2. This sequence originates from a human donor in a cohort sampled during active COVID-19. The nucleotides are TGTGCCAGCAGCTTATTACCGGGAGGGCCGGGAGAGACCCAGTACTTC. It specifies CASSLLPGGPGETQYF.